Below, 19 T cell receptor beta chains from the same sample are listed, as sequenced in a study of identical twins. Each CDR3 protein gets one entry after TCRdb re-called the 5' RACE reads with MiXCR. Of 420,000 or so distinct CDR3 sequences in the sample, roughly 20% were seen once. The sequenced material came from naive T cells sorted from blood. These receptors were obtained from a man between 50 and 59 years old in good health.

This clonotype was picked up many times. This sequence joins TRBV7-2 and TRBJ2-1; D not resolved. CDR1 and CDR2 from the germline V gene are SGHTA and FQGNSA. The V gene lost 4 bases and the J gene lost 0 bases, with 10 bases spanning the gap. This CDR3 region has 15 residues. In DNA, the CDR3 is TGTGCCAGCAGCTCCGACTTGAGCTCCTACAATGAGCAGTTCTTC. Translating it yields CASSSDLSSYNEQFF.

This clonotype was observed a handful of times. The rearrangement uses TRBV5-1 and TRBJ2-3; a weak D match, TRBD1 (6 bases). The CDR3 covers 16 residues. The V end lost 2 bases, the J end lost 0 bases, and 13 bases lay between the germline ends. From germline, CDR1 is SGHRS and CDR2 YFSETQ. The CDR3 nucleotides read TGCGCCAGCAGCTTAACAGGGCCGCCTAGCACAGATACGCAGTATTTT. Amino acids: CASSLTGPPSTDTQYF.

The V gene is TRBV6-2 or TRBV6-3, the J gene TRBJ2-3, with TRBD2 matching 9 bases. Trimming took 2 bases from V and 4 from J; bases not matched to a gene: 10. This CDR3 is 17 amino acids long. Germline loops: CDR1 MNHEY, CDR2 SVGEGT. CDR3 loop: CASSYVWLAGRSDTQYF. The DNA of the CDR3 is TGTGCCAGCAGTTACGTCTGGCTAGCGGGACGGTCAGATACGCAGTATTTT.

The chain recombines TRBV10-3 with TRBJ2-5, with 7 bases fitting TRBD2. Germline trimming cut 0 bases from V and 4 bases from J; bases unmatched to any gene: 2. The CDR3 has 14 residues. CDR1 and CDR2 from the germline V gene are ENHRY and SYGVKD. The CDR3 bases are TGTGCCATCAGTGAGTCTGCTAGCGGAGAGACCCAGTACTTC. Translation: CAISESASGETQYF.

This clonotype occurred many times. The V call is TRBV29-1, the J call TRBJ2-7; D may be TRBD1 (5 bases). This CDR3 is built from 11 residues. V was clipped by 3 bases and J by 8 bases, with 11 bases between them. Germline V gives CDR1 SQVTM, CDR2 ANQGSEA. The CDR3 region has the DNA TGCAGCGTTGACCGCCCGGACAAGCAGTACTTC. Residues: CSVDRPDKQYF.

This clonotype was recorded a few times. The rearrangement joins TRBV5-1 to TRBJ2-7; the D gene is possibly TRBD2 (6 bases). The V and J ends lost 0 bases and 5 bases respectively, with 18 bases between them. This CDR3 contains 16 residues. Germline V gives CDR1 SGHRS, CDR2 YFSETQ. The CDR3 DNA is TGCGCCAGCAGCTTGGAATCCGGGGGTCCAGGAGACGAGCAGTACTTC. The encoded protein is CASSLESGGPGDEQYF.

A few counts support this clonotype. The junction and the germline gene differ at one end; a read error may be behind it. This CDR3 is CSARGGLVGETQYF. CDR3 DNA: TGCAGTGCGAGAGGGGGATTAGTGGGGGAGACCCAGTACTTC. The chain carries TRBV20-1 and TRBJ2-5, with a tentative D call TRBD1 (6 bases). This CDR3 has 14 amino acids. Germline V gene sequence: CDR1 DFQATT, CDR2 SNEGSKA (reference sequence).

The V and J genes are TRBV20-1 and TRBJ2-1; the D gene is possibly TRBD1 (6 bases). This CDR3 comprises 13 residues. Germline V gives CDR1 DFQATT, CDR2 SNEGSKA (reference sequence). Deletions cut 7 bases from V and 5 bases from J, with 15 bases between. The CDR3 loop reads CSGKQGIDNEQFF. CDR3 nucleotides: TGCAGTGGAAAACAGGGTATCGACAATGAGCAGTTCTTC.

This chain uses TRBV20-1 with TRBJ2-3, with a weak D call TRBD2 (6 bases). Between the trimmed V and J ends, which lost 6 bases and 3 bases, there was a span of 19 bases. Germline V gene data show CDR1 as DFQATT and CDR2 as SNEGSKA (reference sequence). The CDR3 has 15 residues. Here the CDR3 reads CSARDRRRGTDTQYF. DNA of the CDR3: TGCAGTGCCCGAGATCGGCGGCGGGGAACAGATACGCAGTATTTT.

The genes are TRBV18 and TRBJ2-5; possible D gene TRBD2, 7 bases. The CDR3 is 15 amino acids. The germline V gene encodes CDR1 KGHSH and CDR2 LQKENI. Trimming left V 0 bases short and J 5 bases short, with 13 bases between. The CDR3 here is CASSPPRGGMETQYF. The CDR3 DNA reads TGTGCCAGCTCACCACCCAGGGGAGGGATGGAGACCCAGTACTTC.

This clonotype was observed many times. The chain links TRBV11-2 to TRBJ1-6; tentatively, D is TRBD1 (6 bases). Germline V gene lookup returns CDR1 SGHAT and CDR2 FQNNGV. The V gene lost 1 base and the J gene lost 8 bases, with 12 bases spanning the gap. The CDR3 length is 15 residues. The CDR3 region is CASSLATGTDSPLHF. The CDR3 nucleotides read TGTGCCAGCAGCTTAGCAACAGGGACGGATTCACCCCTCCACTTT.

V usage is TRBV7-8 and J usage is TRBJ2-1, with D possibly matching TRBD1 (5 bases). Germline V gene lookup returns CDR1 SGHVS and CDR2 FQNEAQ. The CDR3 spans 12 residues. V gave up 5 bases and J gave up 7 bases, with 9 bases separating them. DNA for the CDR3: TGTGCCAGCAGCCCAGGGATAAATGAGCAGTTCTTC. This gives the protein CASSPGINEQFF.

V and J are TRBV7-8 and TRBJ2-7; D is ambiguous. V was cut by 5 bases and J by 12 bases, with 20 bases left in between. The CDR3 sequence is 13 residues long. The germline gives CDR1 SGHVS, CDR2 FQNEAQ. The CDR3 protein is CASSPPSGLLAYF. CDR3 DNA: TGTGCCAGCAGCCCACCATCCGGGCTCCTGGCGTACTTC.

This clonotype showed up many times. Here the CDR3 DNA reads TGTGCCAGCAGCATCTTCAGACGGGACAGGGGGGACTACGAGCAGTACTTC. Translated: CASSIFRRDRGDYEQYF. The chain has TRBV21-1 and TRBJ2-7; the listed D gene, TRBD1, was not tested against the DNA. TRBV21-1 is noted as a pseudogene. The CDR3 covers 17 residues.

The rearrangement links TRBV30 to TRBJ2-7; TRBD2 might be the D (5 bases). CDR3 length: 13 amino acids. Trimming left V 5 bases short and J 2 bases short, with 13 bases between. In germline, CDR1 is GTSNPN, CDR2 SVGIG (reference sequence). The CDR3 region is CAWRWGVAYEQYF. The CDR3 bases are TGTGCCTGGCGGTGGGGAGTCGCCTACGAGCAGTACTTC. The variable domain in full, with the rest retrieved from reference TRBV30 and TRBJ2-7, is SQTIHQWPATLVQPVGSPLSLECTVEGTSNPNLYWYRQAAGRGLQLLFYSVGIGQISSEVPQNLSASRPQDRQFILSSKKLLLSDSGFYLCAWRWGVAYEQYFGPGTRLTVT.

This chain links TRBV4-3 with TRBJ2-2; either TRBD1 or TRBD2 may fit D (5 bases each). Per the germline V gene, CDR1 is LGHNA and CDR2 is YSLEER. Trimming took off 0 bases at V and 7 bases at J, with 15 bases between the two ends. The CDR3 runs 16 residues. The CDR3 DNA reads TGCGCCAGCAGCCAAGATTCTTGGCCGGGGCACGGGGAGCTGTTTTTT. It codes for CASSQDSWPGHGELFF.

This rearrangement joins TRBV2 to TRBJ2-5; a weak D match, TRBD2 (5 bases). The V gene lost 0 bases and the J gene lost 5 bases, with 19 bases spanning the gap. In germline, CDR1 is SNHLY, CDR2 FYNNEI. This CDR3 has 17 residues. The CDR3 bases are TGTGCCAGCAGTGAAGCGAATGTGATTGCGGGTGGGGAGACCCAGTACTTC. This gives the protein CASSEANVIAGGETQYF.

This clonotype was found a few times. The chain carries TRBV6-1 and TRBJ2-5; tentatively, D is TRBD1 or TRBD2 (5 bases each). CDR1 MNHNS and CDR2 SASEGT come from the germline V gene. The CDR3 runs to 14 residues. V dropped 6 bases and J dropped 5 bases, with 16 bases sitting between them. Here the CDR3 reads CASRDQGSGETQYF. The DNA for the CDR3 is TGTGCCAGCAGAGACCAGGGTTCGGGGGAGACCCAGTACTTC.

This rearrangement joins TRBV10-3 to TRBJ2-2; possible D gene TRBD1, 5 bases. The germline CDR1 and CDR2 sequences are ENHRY and SYGVKD. Trimming took 0 bases from V and 1 from J, leaving 12 bases between them. The CDR3 length is 17 residues. CDR3 DNA sequence: TGTGCCATCAGTGAGTCGACGGTGCAGGGGAACACCGGGGAGCTGTTTTTT. Translation: CAISESTVQGNTGELFF.